Below are 26 T cell receptor beta chains sequenced from a single sample in a study of T cells in tuberculosis. Clones were sequenced by immunoSEQ multiplex PCR, and TCRdb holds only the in-frame ones, with some missing. The sample includes around 19,000 clones, roughly nine tenths of them seen just once. Sequenced material: PBMCs. The source of these receptors is a donor between 10 and 35 years old with latent tuberculosis or without tuberculosis infection.

This sequence joins TRBV14 and TRBJ1-2; maybe TRBD1 (5 bases). Germline values: CDR1 SGHDN, CDR2 FVKESK. The CDR3 consists of 13 residues. Trimming shortened V by 6 bases and J by 9 bases, and 17 bases separated the two germline ends. The CDR3 region has the DNA TGTGCCAGCAGACCCGCGGGGTCGGACAGCTACACCTTC. Translating gives CASRPAGSDSYTF.

This chain uses TRBV6-4 with TRBJ2-2, with 8 bases matching TRBD1. The CDR3 runs 14 residues. V shed 7 bases and J 7 bases; nucleotides not matched to a gene: 8. CDR1 MRHNA and CDR2 SNTAGT come from the germline V gene. The CDR3 reads CASIRTGHGGELFF. The CDR3 DNA sequence: TGTGCCAGCATTCGGACAGGGCATGGCGGGGAGCTGTTTTTT.

To note about this clone: The junction does not match germline at one end; this may be a read error. In DNA, the CDR3 is TGTGCCAGTAGCTTGGACAGGGGTAACGGAAACACCATATATTTT. Protein product: CASSLDRGNGNTIYF. The V call is TRBV5-4, the J call TRBJ1-3; 9 nucleotides agree with TRBD1. Looked up from germline, CDR1 is SGHNT and CDR2 is YYREEE (reference sequence). The length of the CDR3 is 15 residues.

The J gene is TRBJ1-2, the V gene TRBV7-2; a weak D match, TRBD1 (5 bases). There are 18 residues in the CDR3. Looked up from germline, CDR1 is SGHTA and CDR2 is FQGNSA. The V and J ends lost 1 base and 4 bases respectively, with 22 bases between them. CDR3 in amino acids: CASSLVTAGPGRSYGYTF. CDR3 nucleotides: TGTGCCAGCAGCTTAGTAACGGCAGGGCCAGGTCGGAGCTATGGCTACACCTTC.

V and J are TRBV6-6 and TRBJ1-2, with TRBD1 matching 7 bases. CDR1 and CDR2 from the germline V gene are MNHNY and SVGAGI (reference sequence). V shed 5 bases and J 4 bases; nucleotides not matched to a gene: 7. The CDR3 is 14 residues long. The CDR3 spells CASSPAGTVYGYTF. For the CDR3, the DNA is TGTGCCAGCAGTCCGGCTGGGACAGTCTATGGCTACACCTTC.

CDR3 loop: CAWGRGETEAFF. The CDR3 DNA follows: TGTGCCTGGGGCCGGGGGGAGACTGAAGCTTTCTTT. This chain uses TRBV30 with TRBJ1-1, with a tentative D call TRBD1 (5 bases). CDR3 length: 12 residues. V lost 5 bases and J 5 bases, leaving 12 bases between the germline ends. CDR1 and CDR2 from the germline V gene are GTSNPN and SVGIG (reference sequence).

The chain recombines TRBV9 with TRBJ2-7; TRBD1 aligns across 7 bases. With 0 bases clipped from V and 0 bases from J, the junction kept 9 bases outside the gene matches. This CDR3 has 17 amino acids. Germline V gene data show CDR1 as SGDLS and CDR2 as YYNGEE. Here the CDR3 DNA reads TGTGCCAGCAGCGTAGAGGAGTGGGGACAGAGCTCCTACGAGCAGTACTTC. Translated: CASSVEEWGQSSYEQYF.

This chain joins TRBV6-1 and TRBJ2-5, with 9 bases identical to TRBD2. After removal of 4 bases from V and 5 bases from J, the junction contained 8 bases not matched to a gene. CDR1 and CDR2 (germline): MNHNS, SASEGT. CDR3 length: 15 amino acids. The CDR3 DNA sequence: TGTGCCAGCAGTGGCGGGGGGGCCCGAGGGGAGACCCAGTACTTC. Translated, it gives CASSGGGARGETQYF.

This sequence joins TRBV5-4 and TRBJ2-7, with 7 nucleotides matching TRBD1. This CDR3 spans 15 amino acids. The trim removed 4 bases at V and 0 bases at J, leaving 7 bases unmatched. In germline, CDR1 is SGHNT, CDR2 YYREEE (reference sequence). The CDR3 loop is CASSLQQGSSYEQYF. DNA for the CDR3: TGTGCCAGCAGCCTGCAACAGGGGAGCTCCTACGAGCAGTACTTC.

In the case of this clone: An end of the junction does not agree with germline; a read error may underlie this. The rearrangement links TRBV5-4 to TRBJ1-1; the match to TRBD1 covers 7 bases. CDR3 length: 15 residues. CDR1 is SGHNT and CDR2 is YYREEE in the germline V gene (reference sequence). The CDR3 DNA sequence: TGTGCCAGTAGCTTGCGACAGGGTTCAAACACTGAAGCTTTCTTT. Translated, it gives CASSLRQGSNTEAFF.

This clone came up once. The chain joins TRBV5-1 to TRBJ2-6; possibly TRBD2 for D (5 bases). Germline V gene sequence: CDR1 SGHRS, CDR2 YFSETQ. Trimming pared 4 bases from V and 4 bases from J, leaving 15 bases between. The CDR3 has 16 amino acids. CDR3 nucleotide sequence: TGCGCCAGCAGCGGGGAGTATAGGGCCGGGGCCAACGTCCTGACTTTC. Protein product: CASSGEYRAGANVLTF.

This chain links TRBV29-1 with TRBJ2-1, with a possible D match to TRBD1 (5 bases). From germline, CDR1 is SQVTM and CDR2 ANQGSEA. Trimming pared 4 bases from V and 5 bases from J, leaving 9 bases between. The CDR3 length is 12 residues. Here the CDR3 reads CSVGKGNNEQFF. CDR3 nucleotides: TGCAGCGTTGGAAAGGGGAACAATGAGCAGTTCTTC.

The chain couples TRBV27 to TRBJ1-2; TRBD1 matches 7 bases. The V segment lost 6 bases and the J segment 4 bases; nucleotides outside the gene matches: 8. CDR1 and CDR2 (germline): MNHEY, SMNVEV (reference sequence). This CDR3 has 14 amino acids. The CDR3 sequence is CASSLRQGPYGYTF. The DNA for the CDR3 is TGTGCCAGCAGCCTCAGACAGGGACCCTATGGCTACACCTTC.

This clone is medium-sized within its sample. The gene calls are TRBV6-4 and TRBJ2-3, with 14 bases aligning to TRBD2. With V trimmed by 0 bases and J by 4 bases, 0 bases remained unmatched. Germline V gene lookup returns CDR1 MRHNA and CDR2 SNTAGT. CDR3 length: 16 residues. The CDR3 here is CASSDSTSGGADTQYF. The CDR3 nucleotides read TGTGCCAGCAGTGACTCGACTAGCGGGGGGGCAGATACGCAGTATTTT.

This clone appeared a few times. This chain joins TRBV5-1 and TRBJ1-5; TRBD1 is a possible D gene (6 bases). V shed 3 bases and J shed 2 bases, with 6 bases lying between them. Per germline, CDR1 SGHRS and CDR2 YFSETQ. This CDR3 spans 13 amino acids. CDR3 sequence (DNA): TGCGCCAGCAGCTACAGGGGCAATCAGCCCCAGCATTTT. It translates to CASSYRGNQPQHF.

The genes are TRBV30 and TRBJ1-1, with a possible D match to TRBD1 (5 bases). V was clipped by 2 bases and J by 11 bases, with 15 bases between them. The CDR3 covers 12 residues. Per the germline V gene, CDR1 is GTSNPN and CDR2 is SVGIG (reference sequence). CDR3 sequence reads: CAWSTEGAVAFF. CDR3 DNA: TGTGCCTGGAGTACGGAAGGGGCGGTGGCTTTCTTT.

The V gene is TRBV28, the J gene TRBJ2-3; D might be TRBD2 (5 bases). Trimming shortened V by 8 bases and J by 0 bases, and 15 bases separated the two germline ends. Germline CDR1 MDHEN, CDR2 SYDVKM. The CDR3 has 15 residues. As DNA, the CDR3 is TGTGCCAGCGGACCCCCCGGCGGGAGCACAGATACGCAGTATTTT. Encoded protein: CASGPPGGSTDTQYF.

The V gene is TRBV2, the J gene TRBJ1-6, with TRBD1 matching over 7 bases. The CDR3 is 15 residues long. Germline CDR1 is SNHLY and CDR2 is FYNNEI. V lost 7 bases, J lost 9 bases, and 12 bases stayed unmatched. CDR3 amino acids: CASKTLGQSGSPLHF. Written as DNA, the CDR3 is TGTGCCAGCAAGACCTTGGGACAGAGCGGTTCACCCCTCCACTTT.

The chain carries TRBV4-2 and TRBJ2-3, with TRBD2 identical over 15 bases. Losses at the gene ends were 4 bases for V and 8 bases for J; bases not matched to a gene: 7. This CDR3 contains 16 residues. Germline V gene lookup returns CDR1 LGHNA and CDR2 YNFKEQ. Here the CDR3 reads CASSRGLAGGYGTQYF. In DNA form, the CDR3 reads TGTGCCAGCAGCCGAGGACTAGCGGGGGGGTATGGTACGCAGTATTTT.

This chain links TRBV2 with TRBJ2-7; D possibly corresponds to TRBD2 (5 bases). The V end lost 6 bases, the J end lost 4 bases, and 19 bases lay between the germline ends. The CDR3 has 15 residues. Germline V gives CDR1 SNHLY, CDR2 FYNNEI. The CDR3 region has the DNA TGTGCCAGCAGAGAGAGGACGGGGTTGGCTTACGAGCAGTACTTC. Translation gives CASRERTGLAYEQYF.

The chain combines TRBV5-4 with TRBJ1-1, with D uncertain. Trimming removed 3 bases from V and 4 bases from J, with 16 bases in between. Looked up from germline, CDR1 is SGHNT and CDR2 is YYREEE (reference sequence). This CDR3 spans 15 amino acids. The CDR3 nucleotides are TGTGCCAGCAGCTCTCGTGCCGAATCTACCACTGAAGCTTTCTTT. Protein: CASSSRAESTTEAFF.

The V and J genes are TRBV6-1 and TRBJ2-3, with D unclear. The germline V gene encodes CDR1 MNHNS and CDR2 SASEGT. The CDR3 has 17 amino acids. V was clipped by 4 bases and J by 2 bases, with 19 bases between them. CDR3 coding DNA: TGTGCCAGCAGTGCATACGACCTCCTGACAAACACAGATACGCAGTATTTT. It is translated as CASSAYDLLTNTDTQYF.

The chain is built from TRBV4-1 and TRBJ1-4; D unresolved. The CDR3 is made up of 15 amino acids. With 1 base removed from V and 4 bases from J, the gap between germline ends came to 10 bases. The V gene's germline CDR1 is MGHRA and CDR2 YSYEKL. CDR3 region: CASSQGPGVNEKLFF. CDR3 coding DNA: TGCGCCAGCAGCCAAGGGCCCGGGGTTAATGAAAAACTGTTTTTT.

The rearrangement joins TRBV25-1 to TRBJ2-7, with TRBD1 matching 8 bases. The V gene end was trimmed by 4 bases and the J gene end by 3 bases; junction bases not matched to a gene: 8. CDR3 length equals 15 residues. Germline lookup yields CDR1 MGHDK and CDR2 SYGVNS. CDR3 in amino acids: CASSARVGQGYEQYF. The CDR3 DNA reads as TGTGCCAGCAGTGCCCGGGTTGGACAGGGCTACGAGCAGTACTTC.

The chain is built from TRBV20-1 and TRBJ1-4, with 7 nucleotides matching TRBD1. There are 11 residues in the CDR3. Germline loops: CDR1 DFQATT, CDR2 SNEGSKA (reference sequence). CDR3 DNA: TGCAGCATGACAGGGAATGAAAAACTGTTTTTT. Protein sequence: CSMTGNEKLFF.

V gene TRBV7-2 combines with J gene TRBJ2-7, with TRBD2 matching 7 bases. After removal of 5 bases from V and 6 bases from J, the junction contained 10 bases not matched to a gene. The CDR3 runs 14 residues. The germline V gene has CDR1 SGHTA and CDR2 FQGNSA. CDR3 loop: CASSRAGVPREQYF. The CDR3 DNA sequence: TGTGCCAGCAGCAGGGCGGGGGTCCCGCGCGAGCAGTACTTC.